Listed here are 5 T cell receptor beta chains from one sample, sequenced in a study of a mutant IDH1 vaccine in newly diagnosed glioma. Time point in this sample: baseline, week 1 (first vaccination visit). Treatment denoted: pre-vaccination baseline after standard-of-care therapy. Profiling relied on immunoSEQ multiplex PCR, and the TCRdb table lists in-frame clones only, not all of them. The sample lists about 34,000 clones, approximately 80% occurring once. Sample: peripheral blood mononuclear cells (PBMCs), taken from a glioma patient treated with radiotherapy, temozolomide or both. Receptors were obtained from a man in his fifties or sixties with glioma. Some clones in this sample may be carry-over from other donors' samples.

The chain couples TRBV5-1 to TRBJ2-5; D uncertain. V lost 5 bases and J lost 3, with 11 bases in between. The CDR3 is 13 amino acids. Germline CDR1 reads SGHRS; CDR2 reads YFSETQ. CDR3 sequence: CASRLNDKETQYF. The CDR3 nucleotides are TGCGCCAGCAGATTGAATGATAAAGAGACCCAGTACTTC. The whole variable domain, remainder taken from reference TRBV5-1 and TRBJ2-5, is KAGVTQTPRYLIKTRGQQVTLSCSPISGHRSVSWYQQTPGQGLQFLFEYFSETQRNKGNFPGRFSGRQFSNSRSEMNVSTLELGDSALYLCASRLNDKETQYFGPGTRLLVL.

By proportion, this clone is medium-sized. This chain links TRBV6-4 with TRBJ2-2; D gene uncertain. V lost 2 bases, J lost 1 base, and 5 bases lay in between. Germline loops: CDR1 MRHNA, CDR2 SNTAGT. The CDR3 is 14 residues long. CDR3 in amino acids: CASSDRLNTGELFF. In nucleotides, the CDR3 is TGTGCCAGCAGTGACAGGTTGAACACCGGGGAGCTGTTTTTT.

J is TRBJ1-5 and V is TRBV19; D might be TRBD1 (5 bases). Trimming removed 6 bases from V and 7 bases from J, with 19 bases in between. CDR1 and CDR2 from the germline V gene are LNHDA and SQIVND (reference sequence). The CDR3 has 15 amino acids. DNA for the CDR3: TGTGCCAGTAGCGAAACAGGAGGAAGCAGACAGCCCCAGCATTTT. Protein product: CASSETGGSRQPQHF.

The CDR3 DNA is TGCAGCCTACCCAATACGCAGTATTTT. Amino acids: CSLPNTQYF. The gene calls are TRBV29-1 and TRBJ2-3; D is unclear. The CDR3 sequence is 9 residues long. Between the trimmed V and J ends, which lost 8 bases and 7 bases, there was a span of 7 bases. Germline V gene lookup returns CDR1 SQVTM and CDR2 ANQGSEA.

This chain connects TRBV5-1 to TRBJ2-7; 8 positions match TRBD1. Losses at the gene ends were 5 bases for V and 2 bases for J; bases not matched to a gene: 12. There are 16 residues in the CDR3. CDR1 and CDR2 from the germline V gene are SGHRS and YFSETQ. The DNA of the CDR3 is TGCGCCAGCAGTCCAACCGGGACAGGTGGCCCCTACGAGCAGTACTTC. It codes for CASSPTGTGGPYEQYF.